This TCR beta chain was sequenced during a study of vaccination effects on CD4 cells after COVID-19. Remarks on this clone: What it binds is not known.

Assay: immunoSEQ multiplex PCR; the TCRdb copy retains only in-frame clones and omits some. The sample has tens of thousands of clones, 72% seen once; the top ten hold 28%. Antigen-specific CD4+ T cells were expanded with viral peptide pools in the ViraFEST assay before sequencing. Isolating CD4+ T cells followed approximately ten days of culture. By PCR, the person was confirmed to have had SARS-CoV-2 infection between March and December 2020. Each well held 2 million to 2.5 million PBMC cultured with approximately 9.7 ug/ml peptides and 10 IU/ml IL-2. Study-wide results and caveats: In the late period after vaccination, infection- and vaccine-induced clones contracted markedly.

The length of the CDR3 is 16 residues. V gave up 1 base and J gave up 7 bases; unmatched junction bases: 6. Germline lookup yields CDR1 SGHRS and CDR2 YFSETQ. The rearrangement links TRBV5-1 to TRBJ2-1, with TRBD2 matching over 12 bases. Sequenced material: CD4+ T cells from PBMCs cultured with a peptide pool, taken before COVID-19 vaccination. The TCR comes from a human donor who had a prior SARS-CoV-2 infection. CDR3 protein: CASSLQLAGGVNEQFF. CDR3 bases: TGCGCCAGCAGCTTGCAGCTAGCGGGAGGGGTTAATGAGCAGTTCTTC.